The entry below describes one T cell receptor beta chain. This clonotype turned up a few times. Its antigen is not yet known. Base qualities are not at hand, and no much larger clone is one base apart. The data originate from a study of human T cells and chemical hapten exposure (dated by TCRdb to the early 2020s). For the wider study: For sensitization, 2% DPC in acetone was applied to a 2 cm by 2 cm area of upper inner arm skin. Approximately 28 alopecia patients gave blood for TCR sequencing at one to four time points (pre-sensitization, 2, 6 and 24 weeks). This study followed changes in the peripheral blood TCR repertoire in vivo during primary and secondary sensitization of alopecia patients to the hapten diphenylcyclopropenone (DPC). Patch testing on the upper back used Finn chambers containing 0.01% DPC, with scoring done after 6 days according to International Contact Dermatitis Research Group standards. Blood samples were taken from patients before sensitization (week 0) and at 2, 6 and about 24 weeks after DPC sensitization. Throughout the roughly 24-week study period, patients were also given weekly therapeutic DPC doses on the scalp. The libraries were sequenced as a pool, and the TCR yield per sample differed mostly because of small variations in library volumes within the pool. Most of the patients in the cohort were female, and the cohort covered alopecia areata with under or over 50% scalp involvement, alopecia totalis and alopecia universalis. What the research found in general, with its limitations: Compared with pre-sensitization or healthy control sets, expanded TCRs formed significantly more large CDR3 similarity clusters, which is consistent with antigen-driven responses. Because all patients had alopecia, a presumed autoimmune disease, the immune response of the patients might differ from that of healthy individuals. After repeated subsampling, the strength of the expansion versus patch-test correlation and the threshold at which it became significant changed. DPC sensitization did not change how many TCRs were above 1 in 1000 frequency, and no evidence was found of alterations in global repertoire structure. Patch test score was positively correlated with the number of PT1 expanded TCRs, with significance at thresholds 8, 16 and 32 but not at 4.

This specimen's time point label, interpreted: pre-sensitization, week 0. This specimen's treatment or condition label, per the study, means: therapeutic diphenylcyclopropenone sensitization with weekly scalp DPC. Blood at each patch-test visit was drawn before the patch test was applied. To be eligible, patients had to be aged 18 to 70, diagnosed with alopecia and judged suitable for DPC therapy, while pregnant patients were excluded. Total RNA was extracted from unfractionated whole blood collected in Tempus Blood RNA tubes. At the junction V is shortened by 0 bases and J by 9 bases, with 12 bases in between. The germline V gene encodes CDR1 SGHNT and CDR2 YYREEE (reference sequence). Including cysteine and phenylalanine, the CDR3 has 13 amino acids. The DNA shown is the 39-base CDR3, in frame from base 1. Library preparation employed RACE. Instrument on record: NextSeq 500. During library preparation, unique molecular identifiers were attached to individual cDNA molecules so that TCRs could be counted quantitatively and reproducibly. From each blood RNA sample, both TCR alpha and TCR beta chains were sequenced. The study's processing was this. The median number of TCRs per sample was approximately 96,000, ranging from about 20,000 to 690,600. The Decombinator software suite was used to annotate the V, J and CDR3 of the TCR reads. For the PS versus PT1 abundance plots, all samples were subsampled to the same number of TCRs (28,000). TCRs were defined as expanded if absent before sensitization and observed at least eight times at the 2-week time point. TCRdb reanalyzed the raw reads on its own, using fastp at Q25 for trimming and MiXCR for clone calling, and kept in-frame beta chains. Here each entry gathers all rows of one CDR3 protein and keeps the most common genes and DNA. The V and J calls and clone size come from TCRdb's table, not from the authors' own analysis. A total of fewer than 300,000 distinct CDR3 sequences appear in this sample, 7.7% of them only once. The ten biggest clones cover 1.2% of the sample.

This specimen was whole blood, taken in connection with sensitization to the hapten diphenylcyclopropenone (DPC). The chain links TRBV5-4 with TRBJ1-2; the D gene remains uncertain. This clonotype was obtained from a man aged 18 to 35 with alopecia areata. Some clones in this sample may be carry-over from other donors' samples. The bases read TGTGCCAGCAGCTTGGACGGGAGCTGGAGCTACACCTTC. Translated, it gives CASSLDGSWSYTF.